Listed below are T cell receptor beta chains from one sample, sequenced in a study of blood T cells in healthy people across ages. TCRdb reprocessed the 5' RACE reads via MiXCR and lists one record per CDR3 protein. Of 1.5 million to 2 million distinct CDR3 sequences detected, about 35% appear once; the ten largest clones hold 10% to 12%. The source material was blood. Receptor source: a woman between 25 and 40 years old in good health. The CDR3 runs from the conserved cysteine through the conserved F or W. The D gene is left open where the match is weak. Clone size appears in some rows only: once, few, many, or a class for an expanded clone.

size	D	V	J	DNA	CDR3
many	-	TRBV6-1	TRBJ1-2	TGTGCCAGCAGTGAACTGCCGAACTATGGCTACACCTTC	CASSELPNYGYTF
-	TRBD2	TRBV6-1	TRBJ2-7	TGTGCCAGCAGTGAACCTAGCGGCCCACCCTACGAGCAGTACTTC	CASSEPSGPPYEQYF
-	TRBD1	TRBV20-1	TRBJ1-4	TGCAGTGCCAAGGATAAAGCCGGGACAGAGGATGAAAAACTGTTTTTT	CSAKDKAGTEDEKLFF
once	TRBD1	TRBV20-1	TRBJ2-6	TGCAGTGCCCCTGGGACAGGGGATGGGGTCAACGTCCTGACTTTC	CSAPGTGDGVNVLTF
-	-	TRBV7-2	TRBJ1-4	TGTGCCAGCAGCTTAGCGCCCCGGGGGGGTAGGGGAAAACTGTTTTTT	CASSLAPRGGRGKLFF
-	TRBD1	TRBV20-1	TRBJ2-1	TGCAGTGCTAGTCAGCGACAGGGGATCAATGAGCAGTTCTTC	CSASQRQGINEQFF
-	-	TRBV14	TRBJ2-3	TGTGCCAGCAGCCGTGGTGACGGGGGCCCCGATACGCAGTATTTT	CASSRGDGGPDTQYF
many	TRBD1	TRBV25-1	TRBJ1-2	TGTGCCAGCGGGACAGGGGGCGTTGGCTACACCTTC	CASGTGGVGYTF
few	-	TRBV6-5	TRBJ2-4	TGTGCCAGCAGTTGGGGGCGGGGCGGGAACATTCAGTACTTC	CASSWGRGGNIQYF
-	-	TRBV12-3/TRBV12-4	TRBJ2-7	TGTGCCAGCAGTTTTTTACTGGGACCGGGTGGCGGCTACGAGCAGTACTTC	CASSFLLGPGGGYEQYF
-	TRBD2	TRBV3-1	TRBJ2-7	TGTGCCAGCAGCCAAGAACTAGCGGGACCCCAGGGCGAGCAGTACTTC	CASSQELAGPQGEQYF
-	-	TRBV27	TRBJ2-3	TGTGCCAGCAGTTTAGAGGGACCCATAATCACAGATACGCAGTATTTT	CASSLEGPIITDTQYF
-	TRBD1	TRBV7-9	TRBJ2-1	TGTGCCAGCAGCTCGGACAGGGTCTCCTACAATGAGCAGTTCTTC	CASSSDRVSYNEQFF